This TCR beta chain was captured in a study of CD8+ T cells in alopecia areata listed by TCRdb under 2018. In the study overall: Treated patients were enrolled in an open-label pilot trial of oral tofacitinib at 5 to 10 mg twice daily for moderate-to-severe alopecia areata. Tofacitinib was administered for 6 to 18 months, and 6 months of follow-up off drug were then conducted to assess delayed response and recurrence. For the treated patients, the SALT score, which quantifies what percentage of scalp surface area is affected, served as the measure of disease severity. To study T cell clonal expansion in alopecia areata, the researchers applied high-throughput TCRbeta sequencing to both the C3H/HeJ mouse model and human patients. In humans, TCRbeta sequencing was performed on scalp tissue and on sorted CD4+ and CD8+ peripheral blood T cells from healthy controls and from patients with patchy or totalis/universalis alopecia areata. Biopsies were taken from tofacitinib-treated patients at baseline and at 4 and 24 weeks of treatment, and a later scalp biopsy was taken in several of the tofacitinib-treated patients. Scalp clonality was compared across normal scalp (n=4), patchy alopecia areata scalp (n=8), and alopecia totalis/universalis scalp (n=8). RNA was extracted with the PAXgene miRNA kit for fixed scalp, the miRNeasy kit for PBMCs, and the RNeasy kit for mouse skin. Amplification of TCRbeta CDR3 regions was done by immunoSEQ multiplex PCR using 35 Vbeta forward primers and 13 Jbeta reverse primers.

Overall study outcomes, separate from this receptor: TCR sequences shared between patients were less clear than in mice, possibly partly because of HLA diversity in the patient population. Because the treated cohort was small and included a single nonresponder, larger studies are needed to assess links between baseline CD8+ expansion and response. During tofacitinib treatment, many expanded lesional clones remained in scalp and blood, and this persistence may partly explain relapse after treatment is stopped. Compared with normal scalp, lesional scalp had higher clonality and more expanded CD8+ clones, particularly in alopecia totalis/universalis, a pattern that suggests antigenic drive. Tofacitinib significantly decreased scalp clonality and the number of expanded CD8+ clones among the top 100 scalp clones. Scalp TCR repertoire analysis is complicated because resident alphabeta T cells in normal human skin are also sequenced, whereas mouse skin is dominated by gammadelta T cells.

A remark on this clone: The target of this receptor is not known. The sample holds no much larger clone one base away, and base qualities are not on file.

CDR1 is given as GTSNPN and CDR2 as SVGIG, both from the germline V gene (reference sequence). From the cysteine through the phenylalanine, the CDR3 covers 15 amino acids. The CDR3 DNA has 45 bases and is translated from base 1. The junction shows trimming of 4 bases on V and 3 bases on J, and the gene matches do not reach 5 bases of it. The time point tag for this specimen amounts to: around 24 weeks on oral tofacitinib. Read against the paper, the sample's treatment or condition label means: oral pan-JAK inhibitor, 5-10 mg twice daily. Peripheral blood and lesional scalp punch biopsies were obtained from patients with alopecia areata. After PBMCs were isolated by density centrifugation and stained for CD3, CD4 and CD8, a FACSAria was used to sort CD4+ and CD8+ T cells. Library creation used the immunoSEQ multiplex PCR assay. RNA was extracted from all samples and reverse transcribed into cDNA, which served as template for TCR sequencing. First-strand cDNA was synthesized with SuperScript III using a 2:1 mix of oligo-dT and random hexamers. A synthetic immune receptor repertoire was used to gauge amplification bias, and whatever bias remained was removed computationally. The authors' pipeline ran thus. Raw reads were preprocessed for error removal, and CDR3 was defined according to IMGT conventions as running from the conserved cysteine to phenylalanine. Clonality was calculated as 1 minus Shannon entropy normalized by log2 of the number of productive unique TCRs. Whether scalp clones were CD4 or CD8 was inferred by matching scalp TCRbeta sequences against CD4 and CD8 repertoires sorted from blood. TCRdb stores this immuneACCESS table with in-frame sequences only. Part of the clones is absent; in the studies checked, under half of the shortfall reflects unresolved V genes, and no reason is known for the rest. V and J calls and clone size follow that table, whereas D and trimming were derived from the DNA. The sample contains approximately 300,000 clones, roughly 64% of them found a single time. Roughly 1.8% of the sample belongs to the ten largest clones.

The chain employs TRBV30 and TRBJ2-2; TRBD1 aligns with 10 central bases. Here the sequenced sample was CD4+ T cells sorted from blood, taken at week 24, from a patient treated with tofacitinib. The TCR was taken from a human donor with alopecia areata. CDR3 region: CAWTLGQGDTGELFF. The nucleotide sequence is given as TGTGCCTGGACCCTCGGACAGGGGGACACCGGGGAGCTGTTTTTT.